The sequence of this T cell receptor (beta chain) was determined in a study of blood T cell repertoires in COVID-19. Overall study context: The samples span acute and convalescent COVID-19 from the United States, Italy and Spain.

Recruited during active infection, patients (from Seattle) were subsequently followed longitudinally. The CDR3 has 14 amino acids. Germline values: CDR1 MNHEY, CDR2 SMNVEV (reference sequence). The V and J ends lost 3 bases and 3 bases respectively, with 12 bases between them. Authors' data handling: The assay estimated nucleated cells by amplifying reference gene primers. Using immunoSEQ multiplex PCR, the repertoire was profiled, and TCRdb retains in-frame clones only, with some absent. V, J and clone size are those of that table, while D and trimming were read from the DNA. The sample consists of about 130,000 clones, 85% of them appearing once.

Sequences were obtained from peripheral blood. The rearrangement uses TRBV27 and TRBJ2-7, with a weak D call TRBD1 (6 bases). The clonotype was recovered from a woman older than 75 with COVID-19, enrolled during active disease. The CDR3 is CASSLGADSYEQYF. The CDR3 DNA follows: TGTGCCAGCAGTTTGGGAGCGGACAGCTACGAGCAGTACTTC.